In this sample, the clone carrying this TCR beta chain turned up many times. Antigen unknown. V lost 2 bases to trimming and J lost 0 bases, with 12 bases between them. The CDR3 runs 16 residues. CDR1 and CDR2 (germline): SEHNR, FQNEAQ (reference sequence). This entry belongs to a study of early T cells in non-severe SARS-CoV-2 infection. Notes on the study in general: VDJdb-based annotation leaned toward anti-spike CD8 responses and missed private and CD4 specificities.

Researchers tagged individual cDNA molecules with unique molecular identifiers. TCRdb analysed the 5' RACE reads with MiXCR anew, one entry per CDR3 protein. In the table there are approximately 64,000 distinct CDR3 sequences, around 4.7% of which are singletons. This chain connects TRBV7-9 to TRBJ2-3; possible D gene TRBD2, 6 bases. The TCR comes from an adult who was a healthcare worker with PCR-confirmed SARS-CoV-2 infection or an uninfected control (not recorded which). Sequencing was done on a sample of whole blood. The chain's CDR3 is CASSLPGLASTDTQYF. CDR3 coding DNA: TGTGCCAGCAGCTTACCGGGACTGGCTAGCACAGATACGCAGTATTTT.